Listed below are T cell receptor beta chains from one sample, sequenced in a study of blood T cell repertoires in COVID-19. Repertoires were generated with immunoSEQ multiplex PCR, while TCRdb's copy carries only in-frame clones and drops some. The table lists about 320,000 clones, roughly nine tenths of them singletons. The specimen was PBMCs or T cells enriched from blood (not recorded which). The receptors were sampled from a man in his sixties who had recovered from COVID-19. Each CDR3 is given with its conserved first and last residue. Fields, in order: CDR3 protein, CDR3 DNA, clone size, CDR3 length, J gene, D gene, V gene. D genes are given only for firm matches. Clone size is shown for a subset of rows, as once, few, many or a class of expanded clone.

CDR3 protein: CASSLGTHNTGELFF; CDR3 DNA: TGTGCCAGCAGCTTGGGCACTCATAACACCGGGGAGCTGTTTTTT; clone size: -; CDR3 length: 15; J gene: TRBJ2-2; D gene: -; V gene: TRBV5-6
CDR3 protein: CASSIFQAGPYNEQFF; CDR3 DNA: TGTGCCAGTAGTATTTTCCAGGCGGGGCCCTACAATGAGCAGTTCTTC; clone size: -; CDR3 length: 16; J gene: TRBJ2-1; D gene: -; V gene: TRBV19
CDR3 protein: CAWSVPNRENQPQHF; CDR3 DNA: TGTGCCTGGAGTGTACCCAACAGGGAGAATCAGCCCCAGCATTTT; clone size: -; CDR3 length: 15; J gene: TRBJ1-5; D gene: -; V gene: TRBV30
CDR3 protein: CASSPSVTGNHEQYF; CDR3 DNA: TGTGCCAGCTCACCATCTGTAACAGGTAACCATGAGCAGTACTTC; clone size: -; CDR3 length: 15; J gene: TRBJ2-7; D gene: -; V gene: TRBV18
CDR3 protein: CASSWQGNYGYTF; CDR3 DNA: TGTGCCAGCAGTTGGCAGGGAAACTATGGCTACACCTTC; clone size: -; CDR3 length: 13; J gene: TRBJ1-2; D gene: -; V gene: TRBV6-5
CDR3 protein: CASSVSTSGSEQYF; CDR3 DNA: TGTGCCAGCAGCGTAAGCACTAGCGGGAGCGAGCAGTACTTC; clone size: -; CDR3 length: 14; J gene: TRBJ2-7; D gene: TRBD2; V gene: TRBV9
CDR3 protein: CASSQSTFSGRWETQYF; CDR3 DNA: TGTGCCAGCAGCCAGTCCACATTTAGCGGGAGGTGGGAGACCCAGTACTTC; clone size: -; CDR3 length: 17; J gene: TRBJ2-5; D gene: TRBD2; V gene: TRBV7-6
CDR3 protein: CASSQDDRGSQPQHF; CDR3 DNA: TGCGCCAGCAGCCAAGATGACAGGGGTAGTCAGCCCCAGCATTTT; clone size: -; CDR3 length: 15; J gene: TRBJ1-5; D gene: TRBD1; V gene: TRBV4-1
CDR3 protein: CASKTGPLVNEKLFF; CDR3 DNA: TGTGCCAGCAAGACAGGGCCTTTGGTTAATGAAAAACTGTTTTTT; clone size: -; CDR3 length: 15; J gene: TRBJ1-4; D gene: TRBD1; V gene: TRBV2
CDR3 protein: CASSLGEGYEQYF; CDR3 DNA: TGTGCCAGCAGCTTAGGCGAGGGCTACGAGCAGTACTTC; clone size: -; CDR3 length: 13; J gene: TRBJ2-7; D gene: -; V gene: TRBV11-3
CDR3 protein: CASSLEAQGGYTF; CDR3 DNA: TGCGCCAGCAGCTTGGAGGCTCAGGGTGGCTACACCTTC; clone size: -; CDR3 length: 13; J gene: TRBJ1-2; D gene: -; V gene: TRBV5-1
CDR3 protein: CASSVALGGQSSYEQYF; CDR3 DNA: TGTGCCAGCAGCGTAGCTTTAGGTGGACAGAGCTCCTACGAGCAGTACTTC; clone size: -; CDR3 length: 17; J gene: TRBJ2-7; D gene: -; V gene: TRBV9
CDR3 protein: CANTRDEQFF; CDR3 DNA: TGCGCCAACACCCGGGATGAGCAGTTCTTC; clone size: -; CDR3 length: 10; J gene: TRBJ2-1; D gene: -; V gene: TRBV4-1
CDR3 protein: CASSPTGTSGNYEQYF; CDR3 DNA: TGTGCCAGCAGTCCTACCGGGACTAGCGGGAACTACGAGCAGTACTTC; clone size: -; CDR3 length: 16; J gene: TRBJ2-7; D gene: TRBD2; V gene: TRBV11-2
CDR3 protein: CASSSFEAFF; CDR3 DNA: TGTGCCAGCAGTTCTTTTGAAGCTTTCTTT; clone size: -; CDR3 length: 10; J gene: TRBJ1-1; D gene: -; V gene: TRBV6-5
CDR3 protein: CASSLPPSLQGAKTEAFF; CDR3 DNA: TGTGCCAGCAGTCTTCCCCCCTCACTACAGGGGGCGAAAACTGAAGCTTTCTTT; clone size: -; CDR3 length: 18; J gene: TRBJ1-1; D gene: TRBD1; V gene: TRBV27
CDR3 protein: CASSEQGSAGANVLTF; CDR3 DNA: TGTGCCAGCAGTGAACAGGGGAGCGCTGGGGCCAACGTCCTGACTTTC; clone size: once; CDR3 length: 16; J gene: TRBJ2-6; D gene: -; V gene: TRBV2
CDR3 protein: CASSLGQGALHF; CDR3 DNA: TGCGCCAGCAGCTTGGGACAGGGCGCCCTCCACTTT; clone size: -; CDR3 length: 12; J gene: TRBJ1-6; D gene: TRBD1; V gene: TRBV5-1
CDR3 protein: CASSPDGQPYNEQFF; CDR3 DNA: TGTGCCAGCTCACCAGATGGACAGCCGTACAATGAGCAGTTCTTC; clone size: -; CDR3 length: 15; J gene: TRBJ2-1; D gene: -; V gene: TRBV18
CDR3 protein: CASSYQAGATDTQYF; CDR3 DNA: TGTGCCAGCAGTTATCAGGCAGGGGCTACAGATACGCAGTATTTT; clone size: -; CDR3 length: 15; J gene: TRBJ2-3; D gene: -; V gene: TRBV6-5
CDR3 protein: CASSKDRSSGNTIYF; CDR3 DNA: TGTGCCAGCAGTAAAGACAGGAGCTCTGGAAACACCATATATTTT; clone size: -; CDR3 length: 15; J gene: TRBJ1-3; D gene: -; V gene: TRBV2
CDR3 protein: CASSADEQFF; CDR3 DNA: TGTGCCAGCAGCGCGGATGAGCAGTTCTTC; clone size: -; CDR3 length: 10; J gene: TRBJ2-1; D gene: -; V gene: TRBV5-4
CDR3 protein: CASSLEGGGSPLHF; CDR3 DNA: TGCGCCAGCAGCTTGGAAGGGGGGGGGTCACCCCTCCACTTT; clone size: -; CDR3 length: 14; J gene: TRBJ1-6; D gene: -; V gene: TRBV5-1
CDR3 protein: CASSLGQGSSGANVLTF; CDR3 DNA: TGTGCCAGCTCGTTGGGACAGGGTAGCTCTGGGGCCAACGTCCTGACTTTC; clone size: -; CDR3 length: 17; J gene: TRBJ2-6; D gene: TRBD1; V gene: TRBV18
CDR3 protein: CASSLSYSNEQFF; CDR3 DNA: TGTGCCAGCAGCCTGTCCTATTCCAATGAGCAGTTCTTC; clone size: -; CDR3 length: 13; J gene: TRBJ2-1; D gene: -; V gene: TRBV7-3
CDR3 protein: CASSSTGRGTEAFF; CDR3 DNA: TGTGCCAGCAGTTCGACAGGGCGCGGCACTGAAGCTTTCTTT; clone size: few; CDR3 length: 14; J gene: TRBJ1-1; D gene: TRBD1; V gene: TRBV6-2/TRBV6-3
CDR3 protein: CASSTHPGVNYGYTF; CDR3 DNA: TGTGCCAGTAGTACCCATCCAGGGGTCAACTATGGCTACACCTTC; clone size: -; CDR3 length: 15; J gene: TRBJ1-2; D gene: -; V gene: TRBV19
CDR3 protein: CASSAQGLSYEQYF; CDR3 DNA: TGTGCCAGCAGTGCACAGGGCCTCTCCTACGAGCAGTACTTC; clone size: -; CDR3 length: 14; J gene: TRBJ2-7; D gene: -; V gene: TRBV7-2
CDR3 protein: CATSERTTGYTF; CDR3 DNA: TGTGCCACCAGTGAAAGGACTACTGGCTACACCTTC; clone size: -; CDR3 length: 12; J gene: TRBJ1-2; D gene: -; V gene: TRBV24-1
CDR3 protein: CASSFGGRDQETQYF; CDR3 DNA: TGCGCCAGCAGCTTTGGTGGCCGGGATCAAGAGACCCAGTACTTC; clone size: -; CDR3 length: 15; J gene: TRBJ2-5; D gene: -; V gene: TRBV5-1
CDR3 protein: CACRLAGVPGELFF; CDR3 DNA: TGTGCCTGCAGACTAGCGGGAGTACCCGGGGAGCTGTTTTTT; clone size: -; CDR3 length: 14; J gene: TRBJ2-2; D gene: TRBD2; V gene: TRBV30
CDR3 protein: CASSAGVRPYEQYF; CDR3 DNA: TGTGCCAGCAGCGCAGGCGTTAGGCCCTACGAGCAGTACTTC; clone size: -; CDR3 length: 14; J gene: TRBJ2-7; D gene: -; V gene: TRBV5-4
CDR3 protein: CASSLAAGVLYEQYF; CDR3 DNA: TGTGCCAGCAGCTTAGCGGCAGGGGTCCTCTACGAGCAGTACTTC; clone size: -; CDR3 length: 15; J gene: TRBJ2-7; D gene: -; V gene: TRBV7-9
CDR3 protein: CASSKQGAGSEAFF; CDR3 DNA: TGTGCCAGCTCAAAACAGGGGGCTGGGTCTGAAGCTTTCTTT; clone size: once; CDR3 length: 14; J gene: TRBJ1-1; D gene: TRBD1; V gene: TRBV18
CDR3 protein: CASRKLLAGGSNEQFF; CDR3 DNA: TGTGCCAGCAGGAAACTTTTAGCGGGAGGGTCTAATGAGCAGTTCTTC; clone size: once; CDR3 length: 16; J gene: TRBJ2-1; D gene: TRBD2; V gene: TRBV28
CDR3 protein: CASSPAAAEGQETQYF; CDR3 DNA: TGTGCCAGCAGCCCCGCGGCGGCAGAGGGCCAAGAGACCCAGTACTTC; clone size: -; CDR3 length: 16; J gene: TRBJ2-5; D gene: -; V gene: TRBV5-4